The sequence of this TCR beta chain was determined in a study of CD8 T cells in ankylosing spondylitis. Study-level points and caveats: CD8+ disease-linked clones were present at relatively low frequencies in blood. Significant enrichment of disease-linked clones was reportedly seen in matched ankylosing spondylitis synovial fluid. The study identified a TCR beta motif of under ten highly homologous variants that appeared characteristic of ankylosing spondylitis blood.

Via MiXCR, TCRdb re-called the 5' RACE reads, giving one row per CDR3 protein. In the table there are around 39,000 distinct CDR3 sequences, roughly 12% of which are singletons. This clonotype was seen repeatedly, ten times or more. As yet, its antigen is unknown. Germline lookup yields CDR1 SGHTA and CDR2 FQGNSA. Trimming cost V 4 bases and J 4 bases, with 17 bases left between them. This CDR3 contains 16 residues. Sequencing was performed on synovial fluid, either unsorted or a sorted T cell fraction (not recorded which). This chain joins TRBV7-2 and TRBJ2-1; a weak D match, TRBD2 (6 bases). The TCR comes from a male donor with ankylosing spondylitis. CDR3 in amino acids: CASSSYGGGMYNEQFF. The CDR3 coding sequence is TGTGCCAGCAGCTCGTATGGGGGAGGCATGTACAATGAGCAGTTCTTC.